This T cell receptor beta chain originates from a study of shared clonotypes between healthy human individuals. With regard to this clone: What it binds is unknown.

DNA at roughly 0.2 ug, 30,000 or so T cell genomes, went into sorted-subset replicate PCRs. The data were produced by immunoSEQ multiplex PCR, yet TCRdb's version contains in-frame clones alone and is incomplete. The data contain roughly 850,000 clones, approximately 97% of them seen just once; the ten biggest clones take up about 0.21%. Study observations and caveats: Limited genetic and exposure-history diversity came from having few donors. Naive subsets typically showed greater estimated richness than memory subsets.

This CDR3 region has 11 residues. V was pared by 5 bases and J by 4 bases, with 8 bases between. CDR1 and CDR2 from the germline V gene are SQVTM and ANQGSEA. Cells designated naive CD8 were CD45RO-negative and were positively selected for CCR7, with terminally differentiated effector memory CD45RA+ cells excluded. Every contributor of samples was a Caucasian grown-up residing in Nashville, Tennessee. This sequence originates from a man between 25 and 39 years old in good health. Sequences were obtained from naive CD8+ T cells sorted from blood. The rearrangement joins TRBV29-1 to TRBJ1-1; D unclear. CDR3 DNA sequence: TGCAGCGTTCATATGGGCACTGAAGCTTTCTTT. This codes for CSVHMGTEAFF.